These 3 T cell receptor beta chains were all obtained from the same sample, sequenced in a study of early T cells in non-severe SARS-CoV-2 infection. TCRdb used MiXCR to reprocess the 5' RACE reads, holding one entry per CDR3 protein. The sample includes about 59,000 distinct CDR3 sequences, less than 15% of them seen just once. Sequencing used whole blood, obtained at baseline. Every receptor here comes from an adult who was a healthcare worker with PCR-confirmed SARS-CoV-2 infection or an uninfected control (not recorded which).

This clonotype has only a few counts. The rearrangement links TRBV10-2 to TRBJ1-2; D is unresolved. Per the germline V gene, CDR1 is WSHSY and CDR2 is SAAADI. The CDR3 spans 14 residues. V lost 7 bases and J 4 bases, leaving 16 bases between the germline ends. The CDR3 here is CASTSDGKLYGYTF. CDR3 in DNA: TGCGCCAGCACCTCGGACGGGAAGCTCTATGGCTACACCTTC.

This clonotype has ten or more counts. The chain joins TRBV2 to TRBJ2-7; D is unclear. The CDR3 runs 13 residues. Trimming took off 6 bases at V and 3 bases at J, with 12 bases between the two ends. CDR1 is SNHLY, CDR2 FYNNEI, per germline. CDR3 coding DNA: TGTGCCAGCAGGGCCGTTGTACTCTACGAGCAGTACTTC. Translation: CASRAVVLYEQYF.

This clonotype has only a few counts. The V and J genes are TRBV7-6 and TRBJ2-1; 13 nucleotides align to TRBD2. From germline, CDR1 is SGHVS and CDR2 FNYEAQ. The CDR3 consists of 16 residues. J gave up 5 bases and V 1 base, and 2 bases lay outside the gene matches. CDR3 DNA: TGTGCCAGCAGCTTAGAACTAGCGGGAGGGAACAATGAGCAGTTCTTC. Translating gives CASSLELAGGNNEQFF.